These 18 T cell receptor beta chains were all obtained from the same sample, sequenced in a study of blood T cell repertoires in COVID-19. Assay used: immunoSEQ multiplex PCR; TCRdb lists only in-frame clones, some missing. In the table there are roughly 250,000 clones, approximately 90% of which are singletons. The sequenced sample was peripheral blood. These receptors were collected from a woman in her thirties or forties who had recovered from COVID-19.

V gene TRBV7-2 combines with J gene TRBJ2-5; D is possibly TRBD2 (6 bases). Germline V gene lookup returns CDR1 SGHTA and CDR2 FQGNSA. V was cut by 8 bases and J by 1 base, with 14 bases left in between. The CDR3 has 14 amino acids. The CDR3 DNA is TGTGCCAGCGGGAGGAAGTCAGGCCAAGAGACCCAGTACTTC. The encoded protein is CASGRKSGQETQYF.

The CDR3 protein is CAISESAGREQYV. The CDR3 region has the DNA TGTGCCATCAGTGAGTCGGCAGGGCGGGAGCAGTACGTC. The chain uses TRBV10-3 and TRBJ2-7, with D possibly TRBD1 on 5 matching bases. Trimming stripped 0 bases from V and 7 bases from J, with 10 bases between. CDR1 is ENHRY, CDR2 SYGVKD, per germline. The CDR3 extends over 13 amino acids.

The CDR3 nucleotides read TGTGCCAGCAGCCAAGATCTCCCCACTAGCGGGGATTACAATGAGCAGTTCTTC. It translates to CASSQDLPTSGDYNEQFF. The chain employs TRBV3-1 (or the pseudogene TRBV3-2) and TRBJ2-1; 10 positions match TRBD2. Germline V gives CDR1 LGHDT, CDR2 YNNKEL (reference sequence). The CDR3 sequence is 18 residues long. The trim removed 0 bases at V and 4 bases at J, leaving 9 bases unmatched.

The chain recombines TRBV7-9 with TRBJ2-5; no clear D gene. Germline V lookup: CDR1 SEHNR, CDR2 FQNEAQ (reference sequence). V lost 5 bases and J lost 11, with 3 bases in between. CDR3 length: 8 residues. The CDR3 DNA reads as TGTGCCAGCAGCCCACAGTACTTC. Encoded protein: CASSPQYF.

The chain employs TRBV11-3 and TRBJ1-2; the D is unclear. In germline, CDR1 is SGHNT, CDR2 YENEEA. This CDR3 has 15 residues. The germline V and J ends were trimmed by 3 bases and 4 bases, with 15 bases remaining between them. The CDR3 DNA reads as TGTGCCAGCAGCTTTGGTGCCCCGGACTTCTATGGCTACACCTTC. This encodes CASSFGAPDFYGYTF.

The chain employs TRBV10-3 and TRBJ1-2, with D uncertain. This CDR3 is built from 14 residues. Germline assignment: CDR1 ENHRY and CDR2 SYGVKD. V shed 6 bases and J shed 3 bases, with 14 bases lying between them. The CDR3 is CAIRLDSLDYGYTF. The DNA of the CDR3 is TGTGCCATCAGGCTAGATAGCCTCGACTATGGCTACACCTTC.

J is TRBJ1-1 and V is TRBV15; 12 positions agree with TRBD1. The CDR3 totals 15 residues. V gave up 0 bases and J gave up 11 bases; unmatched junction bases: 7. Germline V gives CDR1 LNHNV, CDR2 YYDKDF (reference sequence). CDR3 sequence: CATSRDWGQGAGAFF. The CDR3 DNA reads TGTGCCACCAGCAGAGATTGGGGACAGGGGGCGGGGGCTTTCTTT. The variable domain in full, completed from reference TRBV15 and TRBJ1-1, reads DAMVIQNPRYQVTQFGKPVTLSCSQTLNHNVMYWYQQKSSQAPKLLFHYYDKDFNNEADTPDNFQSRRPNTSFCFLDIRSPGLGDTAMYLCATSRDWGQGAGAFFGQGTRLTVV.

The V gene is TRBV27, the J gene TRBJ2-1; D unresolved. The CDR3 length is 14 residues. Germline V gene sequence: CDR1 MNHEY, CDR2 SMNVEV (reference sequence). Trimming shortened V by 0 bases and J by 4 bases, and 7 bases separated the two germline ends. The CDR3 protein is CASSLSSVYNEQFF. The CDR3 region has the DNA TGTGCCAGCAGTTTATCTTCTGTGTACAATGAGCAGTTCTTC.

The rearrangement uses TRBV27 and TRBJ2-7; D is possibly TRBD2 (6 bases). The CDR3 runs to 16 residues. V lost 3 bases, J lost 5 bases, and 20 bases lay in between. Germline CDR1 is MNHEY and CDR2 is SMNVEV (reference sequence). In DNA form, the CDR3 reads TGTGCCAGCAGTTTGGCGGGACCCTCCAGGGTCGACGAGCAGTACTTC. Translated: CASSLAGPSRVDEQYF.

This rearrangement joins TRBV29-1 to TRBJ1-2; D is possibly TRBD1 (6 bases). V lost 0 bases and J 5 bases, leaving 13 bases between the germline ends. CDR1 and CDR2 (germline): SQVTM, ANQGSEA. The CDR3 runs to 14 residues. CDR3 in amino acids: CSVEDRQAGYGYTF. CDR3 nucleotides: TGCAGCGTTGAAGACCGACAGGCAGGGTATGGCTACACCTTC.

V is TRBV7-9 and J is TRBJ2-7, with TRBD1 matching 7 bases. CDR1 is SEHNR, CDR2 FQNEAQ, per germline (reference sequence). The CDR3 covers 13 residues. The V segment lost 3 bases and the J segment 3 bases; nucleotides outside the gene matches: 2. CDR3: CASSFNRGYEQYF. CDR3 sequence (DNA): TGTGCCAGCAGCTTCAACAGGGGCTACGAGCAGTACTTC.

This clone was seen a single time. CDR3 residues: CASSETGRWYEQYF. CDR3 DNA: TGTGCCAGCAGCGAGACAGGGAGATGGTACGAGCAGTACTTC. The V and J genes are TRBV9 and TRBJ2-7, with 7 positions matching TRBD1. Germline lookup yields CDR1 SGDLS and CDR2 YYNGEE. V lost 3 bases to trimming and J lost 4 bases; unmatched junction nucleotides: 7. The CDR3 is 14 residues long.

The V and J genes are TRBV10-3 and TRBJ2-1, with 11 bases matching TRBD2. The junction had 5 bases not matched to a gene; V was cut back by 10 bases and J by 6 bases. CDR3 length: 13 amino acids. Germline-derived CDR1 and CDR2 are ENHRY and SYGVKD. As DNA, the CDR3 is TGTGCCACCGAACTAGCGGGAGCCAATGAGCAGTTCTTC. As protein: CATELAGANEQFF.

The V and J genes are TRBV10-2 and TRBJ2-7, with 7 bases aligning to TRBD1. The CDR3 runs 15 residues. Germline V lookup: CDR1 WSHSY, CDR2 SAAADI. V dropped 4 bases and J dropped 6; count of bases not matched to a gene: 12. CDR3 sequence (DNA): TGCGCCAGCAGTGGAAGTGGGTCGGGACAGACCGAGCAGTACGTC. Its protein product is CASSGSGSGQTEQYV.

This sequence joins TRBV30 and TRBJ1-6, with 7 bases that match TRBD1. Per the germline V gene, CDR1 is GTSNPN and CDR2 is SVGIG (reference sequence). This CDR3 is 15 amino acids long. V trimming: 3 bases; J trimming: 8 bases; junction bases outside the gene matches: 10. CDR3 amino acids: CAWRPSGTAYSPLHF. The CDR3 DNA follows: TGTGCCTGGAGGCCCAGTGGGACAGCCTATTCACCCCTCCACTTT. Full variable domain (rest looked up from reference TRBV30 and TRBJ1-6): SQTIHQWPATLVQPVGSPLSLECTVEGTSNPNLYWYRQAAGRGLQLLFYSVGIGQISSEVPQNLSASRPQDRQFILSSKKLLLSDSGFYLCAWRPSGTAYSPLHFGNGTRLTVT.

V is TRBV25-1 and J is TRBJ2-3, with a weak D call TRBD1 (5 bases). The CDR3 sequence is 14 residues long. Germline V gives CDR1 MGHDK, CDR2 SYGVNS. V lost 2 bases, J lost 3 bases, and 9 bases lay in between. The CDR3 is CASSEGQPTDTQYF. CDR3 DNA: TGTGCCAGCAGTGAAGGACAACCGACAGATACGCAGTATTTT. Supplemented by reference TRBV25-1 and TRBJ2-3, the full variable domain reads EADIYQTPRYLVIGTGKKITLECSQTMGHDKMYWYQQDPGMELHLIHYSYGVNSTEKGDLSSESTVSRIRTEHFPLTLESARPSHTSQYLCASSEGQPTDTQYFGPGTRLTVL.

This chain joins TRBV13 and TRBJ1-2; D unclear. This CDR3 comprises 14 residues. Germline assignment: CDR1 PRHDT and CDR2 FYEKMQ (reference sequence). V was cut by 5 bases and J by 3 bases, with 13 bases left in between. CDR3 nucleotides: TGTGCCAGCAGCGCCCGGGAGTGGGACTATGGCTACACCTTC. Encoded protein: CASSAREWDYGYTF.

The V call is TRBV11-3, the J call TRBJ1-6, with D tentatively TRBD1 (5 bases). V shed 3 bases and J shed 6 bases, with 12 bases lying between them. The CDR3 loop spans 15 amino acids. The V gene's germline CDR1 is SGHNT and CDR2 YENEEA. The CDR3 is CASSFQGPPNSPLHF. CDR3 nucleotide sequence: TGTGCCAGCAGCTTCCAGGGCCCGCCTAATTCACCCCTCCACTTT.